This T cell receptor (beta chain) was identified in a study of blood T cell repertoires in COVID-19 (dated by TCRdb to about 2020). The study in broad terms: The collaborator samples originated in the United States, Italy and Spain and spanned the acute and convalescent phases of COVID-19. The dataset comprised deeply sampled blood TCRbeta repertoires from subjects exposed to, actively infected with, or recovered from COVID-19. The samples were drawn from two sources: the first 160 participants of the ongoing ImmuneRACE study, and about 1,300 subjects contributed by 6 global collaborators. Where HLA class I and class II types were available, the types were taken from metadata supplied by the sample provider, not from assay-based typing. The material from the prospective study consisted of cDNA or gDNA derived from T cells, B-cell-depleted T cells, or PBMCs. Sample metadata almost always included a de-identified subject ID, COVID-19 status, age in years and sex. The repertoires were made available in a free public database intended to serve as a resource for research on the immune response to SARS-CoV-2.

What the study reported, not specific to this receptor: The quantity of clinical and demographic metadata differed by source and by participant and was supplied without curation.

Concerning this clone itself: The antigen this receptor binds is unknown. No much larger clone exists at a distance of one base, and base qualities are not known.

Each collaborating institution followed its own protocols to collect whole blood in K2EDTA tubes. Collaborator samples were shipped for TCRbeta analysis as frozen whole blood, isolated PBMCs, or DNA extracted from either sample type. V is trimmed back by 2 bases and J by 6 bases, and the junction contains 9 bases that no gene match accounts for. From its cysteine to its valine, the CDR3 spans 15 amino acids. Only CDR3 DNA is held: 45 bases, read in frame from base 1. CDR1 and CDR2, per the germline V gene, are MNHEY and SVGEGT. The immunoSEQ Assay, a bias-controlled multiplex PCR, was used to amplify TCRbeta CDR3 regions from genomic DNA. Regarding the original processing steps: Nucleated cell counts per sample were estimated from amplification of reference gene primers within the assay. To quantify the absolute abundance of each unique TCRbeta CDR3 rearrangement, sequence reads were collapsed and filtered. Productive Simpson clonality was computed per sample as the square root of Simpson's diversity index over productive rearrangements. Sourced from immuneACCESS, this table was stored by TCRdb with only in-frame sequences that have V and J called. A share of the clones is absent; for the studies checked, an unresolved V gene accounts for under half, and the remainder has no known explanation. Clone size and V and J calls were adopted from that table, with D and trimming inferred from the DNA. The sample includes over 90,000 clones, with about 90% observed a single time. Of the sample, 3% to 4.5% falls within the top ten clones.

The rearranged segments are TRBV6-2 or TRBV6-3 and TRBJ2-7; TRBD2 agrees with 8 junctional bases. The sequencing input was peripheral blood. The TCR was taken from a woman in her sixties with acute or convalescent COVID-19. CDR3 region: CASSYRTGGPSEQYV. The DNA sequence is as follows: TGTGCCAGCAGTTACAGAACGGGAGGGCCGAGCGAGCAGTACGTC.